These 29 T cell receptor beta chains were all obtained from the same sample, sequenced in a study of blood T cells in healthy people across ages. A second PCR, run for about 7 to 11 cycles, used a sample-barcoded 5' primer plus a J-beta primer mix. TCRdb reprocessed the 5' RACE reads via MiXCR and lists one record per CDR3 protein. The sample lists about 970,000 distinct CDR3 sequences; 51% were seen once. The specimen sequenced was blood. These receptors originate from a woman aged 60-75 years in good health.

The V gene is TRBV7-2, the J gene TRBJ1-4; D might be TRBD1 (6 bases). Germline V gene sequence: CDR1 SGHTA, CDR2 FQGNSA. The ends were cut back, 4 bases at V and 7 bases at J, with 16 bases in the middle. This CDR3 has 15 amino acids. This CDR3 reads CASSSGAGVLEKLFF. In DNA form, the CDR3 reads TGTGCCAGCAGCTCAGGTGCAGGGGTTCTTGAAAAACTGTTTTTT.

A few counts support this clonotype. The rearrangement joins TRBV20-1 to TRBJ1-2, with TRBD1 matching over 8 bases. CDR3 size: 13 residues. Germline V gene sequence: CDR1 DFQATT, CDR2 SNEGSKA (reference sequence). The trim removed 1 base at V and 3 bases at J, leaving 1 base unmatched. The DNA for the CDR3 is TGCAGTGCTAGAGCGGACAGGGACTATGGCTACACCTTC. Encoded protein: CSARADRDYGYTF.

The chain recombines TRBV7-2 with TRBJ2-7, with D possibly being TRBD1 (6 bases). Trimming took off 1 base at V and 3 bases at J, with 16 bases between the two ends. CDR1 and CDR2 from the germline V gene are SGHTA and FQGNSA. This CDR3 is 16 amino acids long. CDR3 nucleotides: TGTGCCAGCAGCTTAGGGGCGCCCGGGACAAACTACGAGCAGTACTTC. It specifies CASSLGAPGTNYEQYF.

This clonotype was picked up a small number of times. The chain joins TRBV7-9 to TRBJ1-6, with a tentative D call TRBD1 (5 bases). This CDR3 spans 12 amino acids. V was cut by 5 bases and J by 13 bases, with 12 bases left in between. CDR1 SEHNR and CDR2 FQNEAQ come from the germline V gene (reference sequence). The CDR3 is CASSPSQGPLHF. The DNA for the CDR3 is TGTGCCAGCAGCCCCTCCCAGGGCCCCCTCCACTTT.

This clonotype has only a few counts. The chain links TRBV7-9 to TRBJ1-2, with D possibly TRBD1 on 6 matching bases. The germline V gene encodes CDR1 SEHNR and CDR2 FQNEAQ (reference sequence). CDR3 length: 15 amino acids. Trimming took off 1 base at V and 4 bases at J, with 13 bases between the two ends. CDR3 in amino acids: CASSLGMTGFYGYTF. The CDR3 DNA follows: TGTGCCAGCAGCTTAGGCATGACAGGATTCTATGGCTACACCTTC. Based on the CDR3 plus reference TRBV7-9 and TRBJ1-2, the full variable domain is DTGVSQNPRHKITKRGQNVTFRCDPISEHNRLYWYRQTLGQGPEFLTYFQNEAQLEKSRLLSDRFSAERPKGSFSTLEIQRTEQGDSAMYLCASSLGMTGFYGYTFGSGTRLTVV.

The rearrangement uses TRBV20-1 and TRBJ2-1; D gene unclear. The V gene lost 6 bases and the J gene lost 0 bases, with 9 bases spanning the gap. There are 13 residues in the CDR3. Germline V gives CDR1 DFQATT, CDR2 SNEGSKA (reference sequence). The CDR3, as DNA: TGCAGTGCGCGATCTTACTCCTACAATGAGCAGTTCTTC. It encodes CSARSYSYNEQFF.

The chain carries TRBV30 and TRBJ1-2; possibly TRBD1 for D (5 bases). Germline V gene sequence: CDR1 GTSNPN, CDR2 SVGIG (reference sequence). V lost 4 bases to trimming and J lost 6 bases, with 21 bases between them. The CDR3 is 15 amino acids. CDR3 protein: CAWTPTEGGFDGYTF. The CDR3 coding sequence is TGTGCCTGGACTCCGACAGAGGGCGGATTCGATGGCTACACCTTC.

CDR3 region: CASSPLLAGGQQTQYF. DNA of the CDR3: TGTGCCAGCAGCCCCCTCTTAGCGGGAGGCCAGCAGACCCAGTACTTC. V is TRBV5-6 and J is TRBJ2-7; TRBD2 aligns across 10 bases. The tail of the sequence fits TRBJ2-5 better, so the J call may be wrong. The CDR3 sequence is 16 residues long. The germline gives CDR1 SGHDT, CDR2 YYEEEE.

J is TRBJ2-5 and V is TRBV6-2 or TRBV6-3, with D uncertain. CDR1 is MNHEY, CDR2 SVGEGT, per germline. Trimming left V 8 bases short and J 2 bases short, with 15 bases between. The CDR3 sequence is 14 residues long. CDR3 residues: CASRTSRIQETQYF. CDR3 sequence (DNA): TGTGCCAGCCGAACGAGCAGAATTCAAGAGACCCAGTACTTC.

The V gene is TRBV3-1, the J gene TRBJ2-5; D uncertain. From germline, CDR1 is LGHDT and CDR2 YNNKEL (reference sequence). Trimming pared 4 bases from V and 4 bases from J, leaving 13 bases between. The CDR3 is 14 amino acids. The CDR3 sequence: CASSPPGVRETQYF. As DNA, the CDR3 is TGTGCCAGCAGCCCCCCAGGCGTCCGAGAGACCCAGTACTTC.

This clonotype has more than one count but fewer than ten. The rearrangement uses TRBV25-1 and TRBJ2-7; D is ambiguous. With 5 bases removed from V and 6 bases from J, the gap between germline ends came to 14 bases. The CDR3 sequence is 13 residues long. Germline V gives CDR1 MGHDK, CDR2 SYGVNS. CDR3 nucleotides: TGTGCCAGCAGTTGTTTGGCGGCTACCGAGCAGTACTTC. Translated, it gives CASSCLAATEQYF.

CDR3 coding DNA: TGTGCCAGCAGCCAAGTACACAATGAGCAGTACTTC. Its protein is CASSQVHNEQYF. The V call is TRBV3-1, the J call TRBJ2-1; no clear D. TRBJ2-7 matches the DNA end more closely, so the J call is doubtful. Looked up from germline, CDR1 is LGHDT and CDR2 is YNNKEL (reference sequence). The CDR3 extends over 12 amino acids.

This clonotype was picked up a small number of times. The chain is built from TRBV6-5 and TRBJ2-3; 7 nucleotides align to TRBD2. Germline trimming cut 4 bases from V and 1 base from J; bases unmatched to any gene: 8. The CDR3 sequence is 16 residues long. Germline lookup yields CDR1 MNHEY and CDR2 SVGAGI. CDR3 in amino acids: CASSSREGVGTDTQYF. The CDR3 DNA follows: TGTGCCAGCAGTTCCAGGGAGGGAGTAGGCACAGATACGCAGTATTTT.

The chain joins TRBV20-1 to TRBJ1-2; 7 bases align to TRBD1. This CDR3 comprises 14 residues. Germline trimming cut 3 bases from V and 4 bases from J; bases unmatched to any gene: 8. The germline CDR1 and CDR2 sequences are DFQATT and SNEGSKA (reference sequence). CDR3: CSARPTGNSYGYTF. The DNA of the CDR3 is TGCAGTGCTAGGCCGACAGGGAATTCCTATGGCTACACCTTC.

The chain carries TRBV5-1 and TRBJ2-7; D possibly corresponds to TRBD2 (6 bases). The V and J ends lost 7 bases and 4 bases respectively, with 15 bases between them. This CDR3 is 13 amino acids long. The germline V gene has CDR1 SGHRS and CDR2 YFSETQ. CDR3 residues: CASRLEFGYEQYF. CDR3 DNA sequence: TGCGCCAGCCGACTAGAGTTTGGGTACGAGCAGTACTTC. Full variable domain (remainder filled in from reference TRBV5-1 and TRBJ2-7): KAGVTQTPRYLIKTRGQQVTLSCSPISGHRSVSWYQQTPGQGLQFLFEYFSETQRNKGNFPGRFSGRQFSNSRSEMNVSTLELGDSALYLCASRLEFGYEQYFGPGTRLTVT.

This chain connects TRBV28 to TRBJ2-5; D call uncertain. The CDR3 spans 12 residues. Germline V gene data show CDR1 as MDHEN and CDR2 as SYDVKM. With 4 bases removed from V and 2 bases from J, the gap between germline ends came to 5 bases. The CDR3 region is CASSWQQETQYF. The CDR3 nucleotides are TGTGCCAGCAGTTGGCAGCAAGAGACCCAGTACTTC.

The sample holds a few counts of this clonotype. This chain joins TRBV4-2 and TRBJ2-1; 8 nucleotides line up with TRBD2. The CDR3 is 13 amino acids. Unmatched junction bases numbered 7, after V lost 3 bases and J lost 12 bases. Looked up from germline, CDR1 is LGHNA and CDR2 is YNFKEQ. The CDR3, as DNA: TGTGCCAGCAGCCATGCCCCTAGCGGGTGGCAGTTCTTC. This encodes CASSHAPSGWQFF.

This clonotype was observed a handful of times. The chain is built from TRBV5-6 and TRBJ2-7, with D uncertain. Deletions cut 1 base from V and 5 bases from J, with 7 bases between. The CDR3 spans 12 residues. Germline loops: CDR1 SGHDT, CDR2 YYEEEE. CDR3 DNA: TGTGCCAGCAGCTTGCTAAGGGACGAGCAGTACTTC. It encodes CASSLLRDEQYF.

In its sample, this clonotype was seen once. The chain couples TRBV20-1 to TRBJ2-1; 14 positions match TRBD2. CDR1 and CDR2 (germline): DFQATT, SNEGSKA (reference sequence). This CDR3 spans 18 amino acids. Losses at the gene ends were 3 bases for V and 0 bases for J; bases not matched to a gene: 7. This CDR3 is CSARGLAGVLISYNEQFF. The CDR3 region has the DNA TGCAGTGCTAGGGGACTAGCGGGAGTCCTGATCTCCTACAATGAGCAGTTCTTC.

The V and J genes are TRBV28 and TRBJ1-6; maybe TRBD1 (6 bases). The CDR3 is made up of 15 amino acids. V was cut by 4 bases and J by 7 bases, with 14 bases left in between. Germline CDR1 and CDR2: MDHEN and SYDVKM. Here the CDR3 reads CASSSTPGANSPLHF. CDR3 bases: TGTGCCAGCAGTTCCACCCCGGGGGCGAATTCACCCCTCCACTTT. Filled out from reference TRBV28 and TRBJ1-6, the complete variable domain reads DVKVTQSSRYLVKRTGEKVFLECVQDMDHENMFWYRQDPGLGLRLIYFSYDVKMKEKGDIPEGYSVSREKKERFSLILESASTNQTSMYLCASSSTPGANSPLHFGNGTRLTVT.

The gene calls are TRBV10-3 and TRBJ1-5; 7 bases fit TRBD1. V lost 5 bases and J lost 11; bases outside the gene matches: 9. The CDR3 is 13 residues long. CDR1 is ENHRY and CDR2 is SYGVKD in the germline V gene. CDR3 bases: TGTGCCATCAGTCGACAGGGAGACCAGGCCCAGCATTTT. Translating it yields CAISRQGDQAQHF.

This chain joins TRBV4-3 and TRBJ2-5; D is unclear. Trimming shortened V by 1 base and J by 7 bases, and 10 bases separated the two germline ends. Germline V gives CDR1 LGHNA, CDR2 YSLEER. CDR3 length: 13 residues. CDR3 nucleotide sequence: TGCGCCAGCAGCCAAGTTCCAGCAGGGACCCAGTACTTC. As protein: CASSQVPAGTQYF.

This chain connects TRBV20-1 to TRBJ1-6; 7 bases are a match to TRBD1. Trimming cost V 3 bases and J 6 bases; bases outside gene matches: 11. There are 16 residues in the CDR3. Germline V gene sequence: CDR1 DFQATT, CDR2 SNEGSKA (reference sequence). CDR3 DNA sequence: TGCAGTGCTAGCCTGGGGGCAGGGGGATTTAATTCACCCCTCCACTTT. Translated, it gives CSASLGAGGFNSPLHF.

This chain connects TRBV21-1 to TRBJ2-1; TRBD1 is the table's D call, not checked against the DNA. TRBV21-1 represents a pseudogene. This CDR3 is built from 16 residues. The CDR3 DNA reads as TGTGCCAGCAGCAAAGATGCAGGGGATTTCCACAATGAGCAGTTCTTC. Encoded protein: CASSKDAGDFHNEQFF.

V usage is TRBV4-2 and J usage is TRBJ1-6; D is unresolved. CDR3 length: 14 amino acids. The V end was cut by 3 bases, the J end by 7 bases, with 10 bases between. Per germline, CDR1 LGHNA and CDR2 YNFKEQ. CDR3 sequence: CASSQAAPNSPLHF. Here the CDR3 DNA reads TGTGCCAGCAGCCAGGCAGCCCCCAATTCACCCCTCCACTTT.

The genes are TRBV7-9 and TRBJ2-3; D might be TRBD2 (5 bases). Trimming pared 3 bases from V and 2 bases from J, leaving 12 bases between. Germline V CDR1 and CDR2: SEHNR, FQNEAQ (reference sequence). The CDR3 has 15 residues. Written as DNA, the CDR3 is TGTGCCAGCAGCTTTGTGGGGAGAGACACAGATACGCAGTATTTT. Amino acid sequence: CASSFVGRDTDTQYF.

In its sample, this clonotype was seen once. This chain joins TRBV18 and TRBJ2-7; TRBD2 agrees at 8 bases. The closer fit of TRBJ2-5 to the DNA end suggests the J call may be wrong. The CDR3 has 15 residues. Germline lookup yields CDR1 KGHSH and CDR2 LQKENI. CDR3 DNA sequence: TGTGCCAGCTCACCGGGACTAGAAGGCGCAGAGACCCAGTACTTC. Its protein product is CASSPGLEGAETQYF.

The rearrangement uses TRBV5-1 and TRBJ2-1; possibly TRBD2 for D (5 bases). The germline gives CDR1 SGHRS, CDR2 YFSETQ. The CDR3 extends over 15 amino acids. V was trimmed by 4 bases and J by 5 bases, leaving 16 bases between them. The CDR3 coding sequence is TGCGCCAGCAGCCCGGCACGGACTCGAAACAATGAGCAGTTCTTC. This sequence encodes CASSPARTRNNEQFF.

This clonotype showed up just once. The J gene is TRBJ1-2, the V gene TRBV20-1; 8 bases are a match to TRBD1. V was clipped by 5 bases and J by 6 bases; unmatched bases: 8. The CDR3 contains 13 residues. The V gene's germline CDR1 is DFQATT and CDR2 SNEGSKA (reference sequence). The CDR3: CSARRTGLDGYTF. In DNA form, the CDR3 reads TGCAGTGCTCGAAGGACAGGGCTTGATGGCTACACCTTC.